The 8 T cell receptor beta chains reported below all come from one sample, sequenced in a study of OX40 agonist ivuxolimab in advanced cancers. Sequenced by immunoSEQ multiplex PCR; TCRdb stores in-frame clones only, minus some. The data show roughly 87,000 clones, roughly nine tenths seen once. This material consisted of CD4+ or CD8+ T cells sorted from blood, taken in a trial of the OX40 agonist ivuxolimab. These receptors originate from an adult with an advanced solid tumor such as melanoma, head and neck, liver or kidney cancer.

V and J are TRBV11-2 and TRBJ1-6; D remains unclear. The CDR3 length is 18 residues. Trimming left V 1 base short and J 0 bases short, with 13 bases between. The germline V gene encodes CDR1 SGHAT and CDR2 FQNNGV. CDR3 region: CASSLAPFLVSYNSPLHF. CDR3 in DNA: TGTGCCAGCAGCTTAGCCCCCTTCCTTGTCTCCTATAATTCACCCCTCCACTTT.

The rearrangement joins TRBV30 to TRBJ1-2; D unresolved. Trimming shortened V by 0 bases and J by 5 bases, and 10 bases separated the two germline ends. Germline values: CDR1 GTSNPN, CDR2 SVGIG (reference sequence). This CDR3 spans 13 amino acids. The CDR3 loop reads CAWSVSASYGYTF. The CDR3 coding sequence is TGTGCCTGGAGTGTATCTGCCTCTTATGGCTACACCTTC.

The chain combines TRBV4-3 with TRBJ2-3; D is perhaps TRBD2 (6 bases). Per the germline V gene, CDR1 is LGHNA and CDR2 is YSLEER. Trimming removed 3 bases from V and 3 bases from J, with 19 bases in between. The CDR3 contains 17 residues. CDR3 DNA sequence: TGCGCCAGCAGCCAGACCCCGCGGATTGGGGGGACAGATACGCAGTATTTT. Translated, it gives CASSQTPRIGGTDTQYF.

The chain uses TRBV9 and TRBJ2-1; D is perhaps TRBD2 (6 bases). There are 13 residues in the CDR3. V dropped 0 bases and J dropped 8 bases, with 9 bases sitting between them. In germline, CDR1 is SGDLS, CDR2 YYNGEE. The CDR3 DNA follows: TGTGCCAGCAGCGTAGCGGGAGTATATGAGCAGTTCTTC. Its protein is CASSVAGVYEQFF.

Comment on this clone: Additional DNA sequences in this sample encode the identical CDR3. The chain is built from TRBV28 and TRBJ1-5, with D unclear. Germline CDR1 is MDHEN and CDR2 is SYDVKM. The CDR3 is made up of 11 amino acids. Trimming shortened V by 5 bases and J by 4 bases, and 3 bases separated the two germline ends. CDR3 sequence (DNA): TGTGCCAGCAGTCAAAATCAGCCCCAGCATTTT. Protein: CASSQNQPQHF. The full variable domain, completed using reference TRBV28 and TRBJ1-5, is DVKVTQSSRYLVKRTGEKVFLECVQDMDHENMFWYRQDPGLGLRLIYFSYDVKMKEKGDIPEGYSVSREKKERFSLILESASTNQTSMYLCASSQNQPQHFGDGTRLSIL.

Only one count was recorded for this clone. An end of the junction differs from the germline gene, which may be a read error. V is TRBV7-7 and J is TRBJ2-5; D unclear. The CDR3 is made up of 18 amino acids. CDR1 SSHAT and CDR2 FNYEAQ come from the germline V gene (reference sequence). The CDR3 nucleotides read TGTGCTAGCAGCTTAAACCGCCGGGCCTATGGGGAAGCAGAGACCCAGTACTTC. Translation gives CASSLNRRAYGEAETQYF.

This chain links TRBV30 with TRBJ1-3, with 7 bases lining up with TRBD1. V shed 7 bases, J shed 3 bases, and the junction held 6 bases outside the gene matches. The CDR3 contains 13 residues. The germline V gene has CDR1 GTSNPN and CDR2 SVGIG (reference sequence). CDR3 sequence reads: CASDRVVGNTIYF. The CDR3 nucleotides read TGTGCCTCCGACAGGGTAGTTGGAAACACCATATATTTT. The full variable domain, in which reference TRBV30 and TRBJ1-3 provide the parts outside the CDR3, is SQTIHQWPATLVQPVGSPLSLECTVEGTSNPNLYWYRQAAGRGLQLLFYSVGIGQISSEVPQNLSASRPQDRQFILSSKKLLLSDSGFYLCASDRVVGNTIYFGEGSWLTVV.

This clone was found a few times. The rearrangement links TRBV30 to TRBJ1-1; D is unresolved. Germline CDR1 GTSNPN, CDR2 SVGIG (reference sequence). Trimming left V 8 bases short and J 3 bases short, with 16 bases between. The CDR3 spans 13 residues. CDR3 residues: CAGDPGVDTEAFF. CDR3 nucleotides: TGTGCCGGGGATCCCGGGGTCGACACTGAAGCTTTCTTT.